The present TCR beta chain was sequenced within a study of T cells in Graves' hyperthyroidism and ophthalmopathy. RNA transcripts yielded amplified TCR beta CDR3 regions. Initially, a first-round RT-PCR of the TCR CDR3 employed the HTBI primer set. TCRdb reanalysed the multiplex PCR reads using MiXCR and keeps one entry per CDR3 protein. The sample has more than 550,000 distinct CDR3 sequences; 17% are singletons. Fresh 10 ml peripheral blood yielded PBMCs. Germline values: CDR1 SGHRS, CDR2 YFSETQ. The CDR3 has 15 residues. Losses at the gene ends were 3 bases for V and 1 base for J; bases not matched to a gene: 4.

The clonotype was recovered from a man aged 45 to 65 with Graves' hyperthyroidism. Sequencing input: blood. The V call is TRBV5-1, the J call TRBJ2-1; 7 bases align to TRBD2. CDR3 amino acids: CASSSGGTSYNEQFF. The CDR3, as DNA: TGCGCCAGCAGCTCCGGGGGGACTTCCTACAATGAGCAGTTCTTC.